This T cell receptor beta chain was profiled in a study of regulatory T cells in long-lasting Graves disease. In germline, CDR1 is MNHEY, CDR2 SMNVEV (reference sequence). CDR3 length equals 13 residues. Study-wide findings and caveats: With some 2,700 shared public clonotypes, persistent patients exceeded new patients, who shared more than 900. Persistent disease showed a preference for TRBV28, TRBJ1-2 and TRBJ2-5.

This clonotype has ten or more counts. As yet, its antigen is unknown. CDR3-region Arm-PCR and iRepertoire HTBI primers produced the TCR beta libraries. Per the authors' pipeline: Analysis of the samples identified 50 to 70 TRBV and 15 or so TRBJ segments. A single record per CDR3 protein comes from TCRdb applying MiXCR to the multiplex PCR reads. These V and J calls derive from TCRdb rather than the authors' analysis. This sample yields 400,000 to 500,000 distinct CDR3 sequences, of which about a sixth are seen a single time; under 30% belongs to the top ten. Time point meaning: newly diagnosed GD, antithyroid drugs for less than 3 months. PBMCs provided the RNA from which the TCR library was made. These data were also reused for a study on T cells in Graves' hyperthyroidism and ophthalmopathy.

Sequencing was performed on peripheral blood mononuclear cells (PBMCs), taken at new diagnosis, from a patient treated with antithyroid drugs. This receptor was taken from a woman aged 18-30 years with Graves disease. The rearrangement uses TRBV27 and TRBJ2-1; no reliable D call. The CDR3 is CARMAILFDEQFF. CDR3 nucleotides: TGTGCTAGAATGGCTATTTTATTCGATGAGCAGTTCTTC.